This T cell receptor beta chain derives from a study of shared clonotypes between healthy human individuals (dated by TCRdb to 2019 to 2021). Background on the whole study: Three men and two women, aged 18 to 49 years, made up the cohort. For each donor, CD4 naive and CD4 memory were each run on three plates, CD8 naive on two plates, and CD8 memory on one plate. The study deeply sequenced blood TCR repertoires of about 5 healthy adults to estimate repertoire size and the extent of clonotype sharing between individuals. Per donor, leukapheresis produced somewhere between about 0.85 and 8.9 billion PBMCs. Different laboratories and diverse techniques were used to prepare libraries and sequence TCR repertoires, to increase sequencing depth and limit assay-specific biases.

A note on this clone: What this receptor recognizes is not known. It has no much larger one-base neighbor in the sample; base qualities were not kept.

CD8 naive samples were CD45RO-negative cells positively selected for CCR7, giving a CD45RA+CCR7+ population that excluded TemRA cells. Healthy HIV-negative adults with no recently reported acute infections or vaccinations were included as donors. Only Caucasian adults living in Nashville, Tennessee, USA were represented among the donors. Blood was obtained by leukapheresis, after which PBMCs were separated by Ficoll-Histopaque density gradient centrifugation and cryopreserved in liquid nitrogen vapor phase. Purity and quantity of every magnetically sorted T cell population were checked by analytical flow cytometry. Each sorted fraction had its genomic DNA isolated and then quantified by UV absorbance on a Nanodrop 2000c. The CDR3 goes from the cysteine to the phenylalanine over 13 residues. CDR3 DNA only is kept here, 39 bases in frame from base 1. Via the germline V gene (reference sequence), CDR1 is GTSNPN and CDR2 SVGIG. V loses 5 bases of germline sequence and J loses 2 bases, and the interval between the two ends is 13 bases.

Using the deep immunoSEQ assay, TCR CDR3 regions were amplified from genomic DNA by multiplex PCR. Extracted genomic DNA from each cell subset was spread evenly across all wells of several immunoSEQ 96-well plates, with each plate serving as a replicate. For sorted subsets, roughly 200 ng of genomic DNA, equivalent to around 29,000 T cell genomes, went into each replicate PCR. Purified libraries were measured with a Qubit 3.0 fluorometer, size-checked on a Bioanalyzer 2100, and measured again with the KAPA Library Quantification kit. Every immunoSEQ 96-well plate was sequenced on a separate single-read 150-cycle Illumina NextSeq 550 flow cell. As for the authors' bioinformatics: The immunoSEQ output contained only junctional sequences without quality scores, so filtering could not match that applied to full-length reads. To assign V/J genes and CDR3, sequences were annotated using PyIR, a Python wrapper for IgBLAST v1.9, with IMGT germline references. Reads were filtered out if the reads had weak V/J assignments (E-value above 1e-6), no CDR3, stop codons, out-of-frame junctions, or ambiguous translated residues. V3J clonotypes were defined by identical inferred V gene, J gene, and CDR3 amino acid sequence. To compute the percentage overlap between repertoires, the number of shared unique clonotypes was divided by the size of the smaller repertoire. Richness of each repertoire was evaluated using RTK rarefaction, the Chao1 estimator, and Recon v2.1 estimates of unobserved clonotypes. OLGA was used to compute generation probabilities for all TCRbeta clonotypes that the gDNA method yielded from several donors. TCRdb's version of the immuneACCESS table is confined to in-frame rearrangements and falls short of the full clone set. An unresolved V gene accounts for under half of the shortfall where checked; the remainder is of unknown origin. V and J calls and clone size are given by that table; D and trimming were obtained from the DNA. This sample is represented by over 750,000 clones; about 96% of them were singletons. The ten largest make up about 0.25% of the sample.

Findings and caveats that apply to the study as a whole: Around 5.4% of naive CD4, 3.5% of naive CD8, 2.3% of memory CD4, and more than 0.35% of memory CD8 clonotypes were shared across several donors. Sampling was restricted to blood, and TCR repertoires in tissue are likely to differ from TCR repertoires in blood. Based on pairwise subsampling, the degree of clonotype sharing among donors was expected to be affected by sequencing depth. Clonotypes shared by all four sorted-subset donors showed higher generation probabilities than non-shared clonotypes. Estimated clonotype richness was generally larger for naive than for memory subsets. The small number of donors limited the genetic and exposure-history diversity represented. Incomplete sequencing was indicated by rarefaction of sorted-subset datasets, despite the large sequencing depth.

The receptor's source is a man in his thirties or forties in good health. The specimen was naive CD8+ T cells sorted from blood. The sample's cell subset or site label, decoded: CD45RA+CCR7+. The chain uses TRBV30 and TRBJ2-7; the D gene cannot be resolved beyond TRBD1 or TRBD2, each matching 7 bases. At the DNA level, the sequence is TGTGCCTGGGAGCGGGACAGTACCTACGAGCAGTACTTC. It translates to CAWERDSTYEQYF.